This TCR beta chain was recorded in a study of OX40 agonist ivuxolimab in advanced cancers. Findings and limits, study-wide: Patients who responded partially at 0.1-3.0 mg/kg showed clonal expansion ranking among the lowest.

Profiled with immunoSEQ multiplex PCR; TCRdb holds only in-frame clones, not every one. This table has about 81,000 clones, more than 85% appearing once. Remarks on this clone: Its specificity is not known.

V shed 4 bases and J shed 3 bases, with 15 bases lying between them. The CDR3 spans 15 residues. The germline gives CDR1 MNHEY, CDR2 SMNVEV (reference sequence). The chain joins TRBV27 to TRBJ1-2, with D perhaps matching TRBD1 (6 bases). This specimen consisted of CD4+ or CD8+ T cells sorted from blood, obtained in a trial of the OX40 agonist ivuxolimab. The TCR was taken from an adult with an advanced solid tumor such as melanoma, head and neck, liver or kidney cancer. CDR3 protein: CASSSVGAGDYGYTF. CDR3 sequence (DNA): TGTGCCAGCAGTTCGGTGGGGGCCGGAGACTATGGCTACACCTTC.